This TCR beta chain came from a study of blood T cell repertoires in COVID-19. Clones were read by immunoSEQ multiplex PCR, and TCRdb kept only the in-frame ones, dropping some. This sample carries about 190,000 clones, around 86% of them seen once, and the ten largest clones take roughly 6.6%. V lost 0 bases and J lost 7; bases outside the gene matches: 6. CDR1 SGDLS and CDR2 YYNGEE come from the germline V gene. The CDR3 extends over 15 amino acids. V is TRBV9 and J is TRBJ1-3; TRBD1 matches 8 bases. This clonotype was obtained from a woman aged 40 to 49 with acute or convalescent COVID-19. Source material: peripheral blood. The CDR3 loop reads CASSVDSGGMNTIYF. CDR3 DNA: TGTGCCAGCAGCGTAGACTCAGGGGGCATGAACACCATATATTTT.